This TCR beta chain stems from a study of metastatic and nonmetastatic thyroid tumors. No patient received treatment before thyroid surgery. TCRdb re-clonotyped the PCR reads through MiXCR. The table includes roughly 34,000 clones, about 15% detected once. This clone has a count of ten or more. Per the germline V gene, CDR1 is LNHDA and CDR2 is SQIVND (reference sequence). CDR3 length equals 16 residues. Germline trimming cut 3 bases from V and 0 bases from J; bases unmatched to any gene: 8. This sequence originates from a male donor with papillary thyroid cancer or a benign thyroid nodule (not recorded which). Some clones in this sample may be carry-over from other donors' samples. The chain employs TRBV19 and TRBJ2-7; 7 nucleotides align to TRBD2. What was sequenced was blood. The CDR3 bases are TGTGCCAGTAGTATTTCTTCAACTAGCGCCTCCTACGAGCAGTACTTC. It codes for CASSISSTSASYEQYF.